The clone carrying this T cell receptor (beta chain) has a single count. Its antigen is as yet unknown. The data were obtained in a study of blood T cells in healthy people across ages. Study findings and constraints: Older individuals had lower TCR beta diversity per million T cells (the decline was roughly linear).

The second PCR ran about 6 to 12 cycles with a sample-barcoded 5' primer and J-beta primers. TCRdb reprocessed the 5' RACE reads via MiXCR and lists one record per CDR3 protein. Of about 1.6 million distinct CDR3 sequences in the sample, roughly 32% were seen once. Total RNA extracted from each sample amounted to at least 5 micrograms. This CDR3 comprises 14 residues. Germline V lookup: CDR1 SQVTM, CDR2 ANQGSEA. The V segment lost 4 bases and the J segment 6 bases; nucleotides outside the gene matches: 11. This chain joins TRBV29-1 and TRBJ1-1, with TRBD1 matching over 7 bases. This clonotype originated in a woman aged 25 to 45 in good health. The sequencing sample was made of blood. The CDR3 coding sequence is TGCAGCGTTGTAGGGGGCGACCAGAGGGCTGAAGCTTTCTTT. Translating gives CSVVGGDQRAEAFF. Combining the CDR3 with reference TRBV29-1 and TRBJ1-1 gives the whole variable domain SAVISQKPSRDICQRGTSLTIQCQVDSQVTMMFWYRQQPGQSLTLIATANQGSEATYESGFVIDKFPISRPNLTFSTLTVSNMSPEDSSIYLCSVVGGDQRAEAFFGQGTRLTVV.